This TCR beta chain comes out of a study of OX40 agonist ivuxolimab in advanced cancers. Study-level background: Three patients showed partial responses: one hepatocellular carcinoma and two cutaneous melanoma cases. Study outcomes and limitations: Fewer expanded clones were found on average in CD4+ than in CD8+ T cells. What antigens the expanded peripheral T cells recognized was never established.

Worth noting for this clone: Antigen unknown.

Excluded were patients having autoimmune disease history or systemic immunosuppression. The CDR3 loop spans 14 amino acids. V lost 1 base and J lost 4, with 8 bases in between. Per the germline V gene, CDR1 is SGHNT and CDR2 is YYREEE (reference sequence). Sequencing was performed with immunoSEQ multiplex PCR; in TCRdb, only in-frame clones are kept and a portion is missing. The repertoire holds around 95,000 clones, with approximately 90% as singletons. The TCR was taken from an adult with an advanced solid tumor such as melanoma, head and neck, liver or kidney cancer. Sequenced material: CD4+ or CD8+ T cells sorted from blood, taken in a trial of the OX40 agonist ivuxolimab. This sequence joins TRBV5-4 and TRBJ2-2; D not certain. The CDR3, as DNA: TGTGCCAGCAGCTTGATTGCCACCACCGGGGAGCTGTTTTTT. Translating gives CASSLIATTGELFF. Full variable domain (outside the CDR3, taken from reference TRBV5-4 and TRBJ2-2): ETGVTQSPTHLIKTRGQQVTLRCSSQSGHNTVSWYQQALGQGPQFIFQYYREEENGRGNFPPRFSGLQFPNYSSELNVNALELDDSALYLCASSLIATTGELFFGEGSRLTVL.